Presented here are 13 T cell receptor beta chains from one specimen sequenced in a study of graft-versus-host responses after intestinal transplantation. This table comes from immunoSEQ multiplex PCR, and its TCRdb copy is limited to in-frame clones, with some not included. This sample has approximately 110,000 clones; 85% to 95% occur once, and the top ten carry 1.2%. Antigen specificity for these receptors is unknown. The source material was unstimulated CD8+ T cells sorted from spleen or lymph node cells, sampled before transplant. The receptor source for this set is a human donor who was the organ donor for an intestinal transplant.

V and J are TRBV7-9 and TRBJ2-2; no definite D call. CDR3 length: 13 residues. Germline lookup yields CDR1 SEHNR and CDR2 FQNEAQ (reference sequence). Trimming took 6 bases from V and 10 from J, leaving 15 bases between them. In nucleotides, the CDR3 is TGTGCCAGCAGTCCCCAGAACAGACTGGAGCTGTTTTTT. Translated: CASSPQNRLELFF.

This chain links TRBV29-1 with TRBJ1-1, with a tentative D call TRBD1 (6 bases). Germline CDR1 is SQVTM and CDR2 is ANQGSEA. Trimming shortened V by 3 bases and J by 10 bases, and 15 bases separated the two germline ends. This CDR3 spans 12 amino acids. The CDR3 DNA sequence: TGCAGCGTTGATGGGCCCGGGGGGGCAGCTTTCTTT. Its protein product is CSVDGPGGAAFF.

J is TRBJ2-7 and V is TRBV11-2; no firm D call. Germline CDR1 is SGHAT and CDR2 is FQNNGV. The V end was cut by 5 bases, the J end by 4 bases, with 12 bases between. This CDR3 spans 13 amino acids. The CDR3 region is CASSPVGWYEQYF. The CDR3 nucleotides are TGTGCCAGCAGCCCCGTCGGATGGTACGAGCAGTACTTC.

The chain employs TRBV10-3 and TRBJ1-1; no clear D. CDR1 and CDR2 from the germline V gene are ENHRY and SYGVKD. This CDR3 is built from 14 residues. With 0 bases removed from V and 1 base from J, the gap between germline ends came to 6 bases. The CDR3 region is CAISESDGNTEAFF. CDR3 in DNA: TGTGCCATCAGTGAGTCGGACGGGAACACTGAAGCTTTCTTT.

This chain uses TRBV6-1 with TRBJ2-7, with a weak D call TRBD2 (5 bases). Per the germline V gene, CDR1 is MNHNS and CDR2 is SASEGT. The CDR3 sequence is 13 residues long. The V and J ends lost 5 bases and 3 bases respectively, with 11 bases between them. The CDR3 coding sequence is TGTGCCAGCAGTCTGACTAATTACTACGAGCAGTACTTC. Residues: CASSLTNYYEQYF.

The rearrangement uses TRBV4-3 and TRBJ2-2; 9 positions match TRBD1. CDR3 size: 15 residues. J was trimmed by 8 bases and V by 6 bases; bases with no gene match: 10. From germline, CDR1 is LGHNA and CDR2 YSLEER. The CDR3 loop reads CASRGTGSFVGELFF. CDR3 bases: TGCGCCAGCAGGGGGACAGGGTCGTTTGTTGGGGAGCTGTTTTTT.

The rearrangement uses TRBV27 and TRBJ2-2; no firm D call. Between the trimmed V and J ends, which lost 1 base and 5 bases, there was a span of 5 bases. CDR3 length: 13 amino acids. Looked up from germline, CDR1 is MNHEY and CDR2 is SMNVEV (reference sequence). The CDR3 sequence: CASSLFWTGELFF. DNA for the CDR3: TGTGCCAGCAGTTTATTTTGGACCGGGGAGCTGTTTTTT.

The chain recombines TRBV7-8 with TRBJ1-2; D remains unclear. The CDR3 spans 14 residues. Germline CDR1 and CDR2: SGHVS and FQNEAQ. With 3 bases removed from V and 4 bases from J, the gap between germline ends came to 12 bases. CDR3 bases: TGTGCCAGCAGCTTCGTGGGAGGGCTCTATGGCTACACCTTC. Its protein product is CASSFVGGLYGYTF.

This chain connects TRBV10-3 to TRBJ2-5; D remains unclear. This CDR3 has 14 amino acids. V was cut by 4 bases and J by 1 base, with 10 bases left in between. Germline CDR1 and CDR2: ENHRY and SYGVKD. As DNA, the CDR3 is TGTGCCATCAGTGGAGCTCTACCCCAAGAGACCCAGTACTTC. The encoded protein is CAISGALPQETQYF.

In this sample, this clone turned up a few times. This chain connects TRBV6-1 to TRBJ1-5; D possibly corresponds to TRBD1 (5 bases). Trimming took off 3 bases at V and 6 bases at J, with 18 bases between the two ends. The CDR3 totals 16 residues. CDR1 MNHNS and CDR2 SASEGT come from the germline V gene. This CDR3 is CASSDYEGPPGQPQHF. In DNA form, the CDR3 reads TGTGCCAGCAGTGACTATGAGGGGCCCCCTGGTCAGCCCCAGCATTTT.

The chain couples TRBV28 to TRBJ2-3, with D possibly being TRBD2 (6 bases). This CDR3 has 15 residues. Trimming cost V 3 bases and J 0 bases, with 10 bases left between them. Germline CDR1 MDHEN, CDR2 SYDVKM. CDR3 residues: CASSFGSGSTDTQYF. CDR3 DNA: TGTGCCAGCAGTTTCGGTAGCGGAAGCACAGATACGCAGTATTTT.

The V call is TRBV6-6, the J call TRBJ2-2, with a weak D call TRBD1 (5 bases). This CDR3 comprises 14 residues. Looked up from germline, CDR1 is MNHNY and CDR2 is SVGAGI (reference sequence). Trimming removed 6 bases at V and 5 bases at J, with 13 bases between. The CDR3 protein is CASSWTRMTGELFF. CDR3 DNA: TGTGCCAGCAGCTGGACACGTATGACCGGGGAGCTGTTTTTT.

The chain uses TRBV6-6 and TRBJ2-2; no firm D call. Trimming shortened V by 0 bases and J by 3 bases, and 5 bases separated the two germline ends. This CDR3 is 14 amino acids long. Germline-derived CDR1 and CDR2 are MNHNY and SVGAGI (reference sequence). The CDR3 DNA sequence: TGTGCCAGCAGTTACTCCAGTTACACCGGGGAGCTGTTTTTT. Its protein is CASSYSSYTGELFF.